What follows are 27 T cell receptor beta chains derived from one specimen sequenced in a study of cytomegalovirus exposure and HLA in healthy donors. 13 Jbeta primers and 60 Vbeta primers were used for the PCR. Clones were read by immunoSEQ multiplex PCR, and TCRdb kept only the in-frame ones, dropping some. The data contain over 150,000 clones, roughly two thirds of them singletons. Sequencing was done on a sample of PBMCs. These TCRs come from a young woman in good health and CMV-seropositive.

This clone was observed a handful of times. V usage is TRBV2 and J usage is TRBJ1-4; unclear D gene. The CDR3 extends over 13 amino acids. Germline V lookup: CDR1 SNHLY, CDR2 FYNNEI. Trimming removed 7 bases at V and 4 bases at J, with 10 bases between. CDR3 loop: CASTEVYNEKLFF. The CDR3 coding sequence is TGTGCCAGCACCGAGGTATATAATGAAAAACTGTTTTTT.

To note about this clone: A read error may produce the germline difference seen at one junction end. The chain has TRBV19 and TRBJ2-1, with 8 bases fitting TRBD2. Per the germline V gene, CDR1 is LNHDA and CDR2 is SQIVND (reference sequence). The CDR3 length is 15 residues. The CDR3 reads CASNNIRASGGPFLF. The CDR3 coding sequence is TGTGCCAGTAACAATATTAGGGCCTCGGGGGGGCCATTCCTCTTC.

The chain couples TRBV6-1 to TRBJ1-2, with TRBD1 matching over 8 bases. Germline CDR1 reads MNHNS; CDR2 reads SASEGT. This CDR3 has 15 residues. Trimming cost V 4 bases and J 0 bases; bases outside gene matches: 4. CDR3 protein: CASSVGQGANYGYTF. The DNA of the CDR3 is TGTGCCAGCAGTGTTGGACAGGGAGCTAACTATGGCTACACCTTC.

The chain combines TRBV15 with TRBJ1-3; 9 nucleotides agree with TRBD1. The V gene's germline CDR1 is LNHNV and CDR2 YYDKDF (reference sequence). This CDR3 has 16 residues. V gave up 3 bases and J gave up 1 base; unmatched junction bases: 4. The CDR3 coding sequence is TGTGCCACCAGCAGTAACAGGGGGCTATCTGGAAACACCATATATTTT. It specifies CATSSNRGLSGNTIYF.

This chain connects TRBV27 to TRBJ2-7, with no clear D. Trimming took 1 base from V and 2 from J, leaving 15 bases between them. The germline V gene encodes CDR1 MNHEY and CDR2 SMNVEV (reference sequence). This CDR3 contains 16 residues. In DNA form, the CDR3 reads TGTGCCAGCAGTTTATTCGGCGGATCCGTTGCCTACGAGCAGTACTTC. Its translation: CASSLFGGSVAYEQYF.

The V and J genes are TRBV6-5 and TRBJ2-5, with D possibly TRBD1 on 7 matching bases. V was cut by 3 bases and J by 2 bases, with 10 bases left in between. There are 14 residues in the CDR3. Germline V gene sequence: CDR1 MNHEY, CDR2 SVGAGI. The CDR3 loop reads CASSYQGGQETQYF. CDR3 sequence (DNA): TGTGCCAGCAGTTATCAGGGGGGACAAGAGACCCAGTACTTC.

The chain is built from TRBV19 and TRBJ1-1; TRBD1 is a possible D gene (5 bases). The CDR3 is made up of 18 amino acids. CDR1 and CDR2 from the germline V gene are LNHDA and SQIVND (reference sequence). With 6 bases removed from V and 1 base from J, the gap between germline ends came to 24 bases. CDR3 protein: CASSRTPMQAAGNTEAFF. The CDR3 coding sequence is TGTGCCAGTAGCCGGACACCCATGCAGGCGGCTGGGAACACTGAAGCTTTCTTT.

The rearrangement links TRBV7-9 to TRBJ2-7; 8 bases are a match to TRBD1. Germline values: CDR1 SEHNR, CDR2 FQNEAQ (reference sequence). This CDR3 comprises 12 residues. V was pared by 5 bases and J by 5 bases, with 2 bases of the junction left unmatched. In nucleotides, the CDR3 is TGTGCCAGCAGCGCGACAGGGGACGAGCAGTACTTC. Amino acids: CASSATGDEQYF.

V gene TRBV9 combines with J gene TRBJ2-3; 7 bases line up with TRBD2. Unmatched junction bases numbered 8, after V lost 4 bases and J lost 3 bases. This CDR3 has 15 amino acids. Germline CDR1 SGDLS, CDR2 YYNGEE. The CDR3 reads CASSRLGGWTDTQYF. Written as DNA, the CDR3 is TGTGCCAGCAGCCGACTGGGAGGGTGGACAGATACGCAGTATTTT.

The chain recombines TRBV19 with TRBJ2-3; TRBD2 matches at 10 bases. Germline assignment: CDR1 LNHDA and CDR2 SQIVND (reference sequence). After removal of 5 bases from V and 5 bases from J, the junction contained 16 bases not matched to a gene. This CDR3 contains 18 residues. CDR3 region: CASSLFFLAGAGKDTQYF. The CDR3 region has the DNA TGTGCCAGTAGTCTTTTCTTCCTAGCGGGAGCAGGGAAAGATACGCAGTATTTT.

This chain connects TRBV7-2 to TRBJ1-1; D might be TRBD1 (6 bases). The CDR3 length is 13 residues. CDR1 and CDR2 from the germline V gene are SGHTA and FQGNSA. The V end was cut by 7 bases, the J end by 5 bases, with 14 bases between. CDR3 residues: CASTPGQRTEAFF. The CDR3 nucleotides are TGTGCCAGCACCCCTGGACAGCGGACTGAAGCTTTCTTT.

The chain employs TRBV25-1 and TRBJ2-1; 8 positions match TRBD2. Germline V CDR1 and CDR2: MGHDK, SYGVNS. The CDR3 contains 14 residues. V lost 1 base to trimming and J lost 9 bases; unmatched junction nucleotides: 5. The CDR3 region is CASSELGTRGEQFF. The CDR3 DNA reads as TGTGCCAGCAGTGAATTGGGGACTAGAGGTGAGCAGTTCTTC.

The sample holds a few counts of this clone. The chain carries TRBV6-6 and TRBJ2-1; TRBD1 might be the D (5 bases). Germline V gene lookup returns CDR1 MNHNY and CDR2 SVGAGI (reference sequence). V lost 0 bases and J lost 7, with 10 bases in between. The CDR3 extends over 14 amino acids. The CDR3 spells CASSYSPGKNEQFF. The CDR3 nucleotides are TGTGCCAGCAGTTACTCCCCAGGGAAGAATGAGCAGTTCTTC.

The chain is built from TRBV7-9 and TRBJ1-5; 7 bases line up with TRBD1. The germline V gene encodes CDR1 SEHNR and CDR2 FQNEAQ (reference sequence). V dropped 1 base and J dropped 7; count of bases not matched to a gene: 7. CDR3 length: 15 amino acids. CDR3 sequence reads: CASSLGQGERQPQHF. The CDR3, as DNA: TGTGCCAGCAGCTTAGGACAGGGAGAAAGGCAGCCCCAGCATTTT.

V is TRBV30 and J is TRBJ1-1; weak D call: TRBD1 (5 bases). The CDR3 loop spans 15 amino acids. The V end lost 0 bases, the J end lost 4 bases, and 15 bases lay between the germline ends. Germline lookup yields CDR1 GTSNPN and CDR2 SVGIG (reference sequence). The CDR3 loop reads CAWSVRRGRVTEAFF. The CDR3 region has the DNA TGTGCCTGGAGTGTGAGGAGGGGCCGGGTCACTGAAGCTTTCTTT. The whole variable domain, filled in from reference TRBV30 and TRBJ1-1, reads SQTIHQWPATLVQPVGSPLSLECTVEGTSNPNLYWYRQAAGRGLQLLFYSVGIGQISSEVPQNLSASRPQDRQFILSSKKLLLSDSGFYLCAWSVRRGRVTEAFFGQGTRLTVV.

V usage is TRBV19 and J usage is TRBJ2-4; D might be TRBD2 (5 bases). V was clipped by 3 bases and J by 4 bases, with 19 bases between them. CDR3 length: 17 residues. CDR1 and CDR2 (germline): LNHDA, SQIVND (reference sequence). CDR3 bases: TGTGCCAGTAGTATTAACGGCCATCGGGGATCAAAAAACATTCAGTACTTC. The encoded protein is CASSINGHRGSKNIQYF.

The rearrangement joins TRBV13 to TRBJ2-3; 7 bases fit TRBD2. Germline loops: CDR1 PRHDT, CDR2 FYEKMQ (reference sequence). The V segment lost 5 bases and the J segment 1 base; nucleotides outside the gene matches: 9. CDR3 length equals 16 residues. CDR3 in amino acids: CASSPRSAGGTDTQYF. Written as DNA, the CDR3 is TGTGCCAGCAGCCCCCGGTCCGCGGGGGGCACAGATACGCAGTATTTT.

This clone came up a few times. The chain's CDR3 is CASSIWDRTNYGYTF. The CDR3 nucleotides read TGTGCCAGTAGTATATGGGACAGAACCAACTATGGCTACACCTTC. The V call is TRBV19, the J call TRBJ1-2; TRBD1 matches 7 bases. The CDR3 is made up of 15 amino acids. Germline CDR1 is LNHDA and CDR2 is SQIVND (reference sequence). Losses at the gene ends were 2 bases for V and 2 bases for J; bases not matched to a gene: 5.

This chain uses TRBV28 with TRBJ1-5, with D unresolved. Trimming cost V 1 base and J 3 bases, with 7 bases left between them. Germline CDR1 reads MDHEN; CDR2 reads SYDVKM. The CDR3 length is 14 residues. The CDR3 DNA is TGTGCCAGCAGTTTATCGGTAAACAATCAGCCCCAGCATTTT. Residues: CASSLSVNNQPQHF.

As concerns this clone: This CDR3 is missing its conserved last phenylalanine or tryptophan, likely due to a read error. The chain uses TRBV28 and TRBJ1-1; D is ambiguous. This CDR3 is 12 amino acids long. Deletions cut 2 bases from V and 5 bases from J, with 6 bases between. CDR1 is MDHEN and CDR2 is SYDVKM in the germline V gene. The DNA of the CDR3 is TGTGCCAGCAGTTTAGTTGTTACTGAAGCTTTCCTT. It codes for CASSLVVTEAFL.

This clone was detected a few times. The chain has TRBV4-1 and TRBJ2-7; D call uncertain. V was shortened by 5 bases and J by 2 bases, with 16 bases between the two germline ends. The CDR3 runs to 15 residues. CDR1 is MGHRA, CDR2 YSYEKL, per germline. This chain's CDR3 is CASSYIPGSTYEQYF. The CDR3 DNA reads as TGCGCCAGCAGCTACATTCCCGGGTCCACCTACGAGCAGTACTTC.

CDR3 coding DNA: TGTGCCATCAGTGGGACTAGCGGGACAGAGACCCAGTACTTC. Its translation: CAISGTSGTETQYF. The chain combines TRBV10-3 with TRBJ2-5, with TRBD2 matching 12 bases. Germline V CDR1 and CDR2: ENHRY, SYGVKD. The CDR3 is made up of 14 amino acids. Trimming cost V 4 bases and J 4 bases; bases outside gene matches: 1.

This sequence joins TRBV28 and TRBJ2-5; D is perhaps TRBD1 (5 bases). The CDR3 runs 14 residues. V was cut by 3 bases and J by 3 bases, with 11 bases left in between. Germline V gene data show CDR1 as MDHEN and CDR2 as SYDVKM. The CDR3 here is CASSFETVEETQYF. In DNA, the CDR3 is TGTGCCAGCAGTTTTGAGACAGTGGAAGAGACCCAGTACTTC.

The chain carries TRBV27 and TRBJ1-6, with D unclear. The CDR3 has 13 amino acids. V lost 4 bases to trimming and J lost 11 bases, with 12 bases between them. Germline lookup yields CDR1 MNHEY and CDR2 SMNVEV (reference sequence). The CDR3 spells CASSWSPGPPLHF. For the CDR3, the DNA is TGTGCCAGCAGTTGGTCGCCTGGCCCACCCCTCCACTTT.

The V gene is TRBV10-2, the J gene TRBJ2-1; 10 bases align to TRBD2. The CDR3 consists of 20 residues. Germline V gene data show CDR1 as WSHSY and CDR2 as SAAADI. The V gene end was trimmed by 7 bases and the J gene end by 4 bases; junction bases not matched to a gene: 22. The chain's CDR3 is CASIFSTRASGRGRYNEQFF. The CDR3 DNA sequence: TGCGCCAGCATCTTCTCCACCCGCGCTAGCGGGAGAGGGAGGTACAATGAGCAGTTCTTC.

The rearrangement joins TRBV6-1 to TRBJ1-5; D uncertain. The CDR3 is 13 residues long. The germline gives CDR1 MNHNS, CDR2 SASEGT. V dropped 4 bases and J dropped 4 bases, with 8 bases sitting between them. CDR3 residues: CASSGRENQPQHF. CDR3 coding DNA: TGTGCCAGCAGTGGACGGGAAAATCAGCCCCAGCATTTT.

This clone turned up a few times. The chain has TRBV5-1 and TRBJ1-2, with 7 bases identical to TRBD1. Unmatched junction bases numbered 20, after V lost 8 bases and J lost 7 bases. The CDR3 totals 16 residues. Looked up from germline, CDR1 is SGHRS and CDR2 is YFSETQ. The CDR3 spells CASRMIQGNMYSGYTF. The CDR3 DNA sequence: TGCGCCAGTCGAATGATACAGGGGAATATGTATAGTGGCTACACCTTC.